Below are 27 T cell receptor beta chains sequenced from a single sample in a study of lymphopenia after photon versus proton radiotherapy (dated by TCRdb to between 2018 and 2020). Libraries were built with the immunoSEQ multiplex PCR assay. The table was pulled from immuneACCESS by TCRdb, which kept in-frame rearrangements only. Such tables lose some clones; where checked, under half of the loss comes from unresolved V genes, and the rest has no known cause. The table for this sample lists 13,000 or so clones; 88% of them were counted only once. Clones ranked in the top ten supply around 3.3% of the sample. The source material was peripheral blood, sampled from a patient treated with photon-based radiotherapy. These receptors came from a man between 60 and 70 years old with pancreatic cancer.

This chain joins TRBV11-2 and TRBJ2-5; no clear D gene. The CDR3 is made up of 12 amino acids. Germline loops: CDR1 SGHAT, CDR2 FQNNGV. The V end was cut by 4 bases, the J end by 3 bases, with 6 bases between. This CDR3 is CASSSGEETQYF. The DNA of the CDR3 is TGTGCCAGCAGCTCTGGTGAAGAGACCCAGTACTTC.

The CDR3 nucleotides are TGCGCCAGCAGCCAAGTGACTAGCGGCTCCTACGAGCAGTACTTC. Translating gives CASSQVTSGSYEQYF. The chain joins TRBV4-1 to TRBJ2-7; the match to TRBD2 covers 9 bases. The CDR3 has 15 amino acids. CDR1 MGHRA and CDR2 YSYEKL come from the germline V gene. The ends lost 1 base at V and 0 bases at J; junction bases unmatched: 1.

V is TRBV6-1 and J is TRBJ1-2; D ambiguous. The CDR3 spans 14 residues. The V end lost 2 bases, the J end lost 8 bases, and 15 bases lay between the germline ends. Per the germline V gene, CDR1 is MNHNS and CDR2 is SASEGT. The CDR3 is CASSERAGLTGYTF. The CDR3 nucleotides are TGTGCCAGCAGTGAACGGGCAGGCCTTACCGGCTACACCTTC.

The gene calls are TRBV4-1 and TRBJ1-1; D might be TRBD1 (6 bases). The CDR3 runs to 13 residues. With 5 bases removed from V and 4 bases from J, the gap between germline ends came to 11 bases. The germline gives CDR1 MGHRA, CDR2 YSYEKL. CDR3 sequence (DNA): TGCGCCAGCAGCGGTCGGGGGGCCACTGAAGCTTTCTTT. It encodes CASSGRGATEAFF.

V and J are TRBV4-1 and TRBJ1-1; no clear D gene. CDR1 and CDR2 (germline): MGHRA, YSYEKL. Trimming took 6 bases from V and 0 from J, leaving 17 bases between them. There are 16 residues in the CDR3. Here the CDR3 DNA reads TGCGCCAGCAGAAACAAAGGCCGGAAGATGAACACTGAAGCTTTCTTT. The encoded protein is CASRNKGRKMNTEAFF.

The V and J genes are TRBV6-6 and TRBJ1-1; no definite D call. CDR1 MNHNY and CDR2 SVGAGI come from the germline V gene (reference sequence). The CDR3 runs 13 residues. Trimming left V 4 bases short and J 1 base short, with 7 bases between. CDR3 nucleotides: TGTGCCAGCAGTTTCGAGGGGAACACTGAAGCTTTCTTT. This codes for CASSFEGNTEAFF.

This sequence joins TRBV7-2 and TRBJ2-7, with 8 bases that match TRBD2. Per the germline V gene, CDR1 is SGHTA and CDR2 is FQGNSA. The CDR3 runs to 19 residues. Trimming at V came to 1 base and at J to 5 bases, leaving 19 bases not matched to a gene. The CDR3 here is CASSLVAGGSNGVWDEQYF. In nucleotides, the CDR3 is TGTGCCAGCAGCTTAGTTGCGGGGGGCAGTAATGGGGTCTGGGACGAGCAGTACTTC.

J is TRBJ2-3 and V is TRBV19; D possibly corresponds to TRBD1 (6 bases). This CDR3 has 15 amino acids. Between the trimmed V and J ends, which lost 3 bases and 0 bases, there was a span of 10 bases. Germline-derived CDR1 and CDR2 are LNHDA and SQIVND (reference sequence). The CDR3 region is CASSIGQPSTDTQYF. In DNA, the CDR3 is TGTGCCAGTAGTATTGGACAGCCTAGCACAGATACGCAGTATTTT.

A remark on this clone: The same CDR3 can be traced to other DNA sequences in this sample. This sequence joins TRBV6-6 and TRBJ2-3; D is unresolved. The CDR3 consists of 14 residues. Germline V gene data show CDR1 as MNHNY and CDR2 as SVGAGI (reference sequence). Trimming shortened V by 0 bases and J by 0 bases, and 4 bases separated the two germline ends. The CDR3: CASSYSRSTDTQYF. As DNA, the CDR3 is TGTGCCAGCAGTTACTCGCGCAGCACAGATACGCAGTATTTT.

J is TRBJ2-1 and V is TRBV20-1; D call uncertain. Trimming stripped 2 bases from V and 6 bases from J, with 2 bases between. Germline lookup yields CDR1 DFQATT and CDR2 SNEGSKA (reference sequence). This CDR3 is 10 amino acids long. CDR3 in amino acids: CSARSNEQFF. CDR3 sequence (DNA): TGCAGTGCTAGAAGCAATGAGCAGTTCTTC.

The J gene is TRBJ1-3, the V gene TRBV6-1; the match to TRBD1 covers 9 bases. The length of the CDR3 is 13 residues. The germline CDR1 and CDR2 sequences are MNHNS and SASEGT. V gave up 9 bases and J gave up 11 bases; unmatched junction bases: 11. Written as DNA, the CDR3 is TGTGCCAGTATACAGGGGGCGCCCCCCCCCATATATTTT. This translates into CASIQGAPPPIYF.

The rearrangement links TRBV4-2 to TRBJ2-7; possibly TRBD2 for D (6 bases). Per germline, CDR1 LGHNA and CDR2 YNFKEQ. The V and J ends lost 4 bases and 6 bases respectively, with 13 bases between them. This CDR3 contains 13 residues. Here the CDR3 reads CASSPHGGGEQYF. The CDR3 DNA sequence: TGTGCCAGCAGCCCCCATGGGGGAGGCGAGCAGTACTTC.

The count of this clone is one. The chain employs TRBV30 and TRBJ2-3, with D tentatively TRBD2 (6 bases). V lost 0 bases and J 1 base, leaving 8 bases between the germline ends. Germline V gene sequence: CDR1 GTSNPN, CDR2 SVGIG (reference sequence). The CDR3 has 14 amino acids. CDR3 nucleotide sequence: TGTGCCTGGAGTGTCGGGAGTCGCACAGATACGCAGTATTTT. Its translation is CAWSVGSRTDTQYF.

This clone occurred a few times. Other DNA sequences in this sample translate to the same CDR3. The rearrangement uses TRBV29-1 and TRBJ2-1; TRBD2 matches 7 bases. Germline CDR1 is SQVTM and CDR2 is ANQGSEA. The CDR3 contains 13 residues. Trimming removed 5 bases from V and 4 bases from J; junction bases left unmatched: 5. The CDR3 bases are TGCAGCGTTTACGGGACTAAGTACAATGAGCAGTTCTTC. It translates to CSVYGTKYNEQFF.

The chain uses TRBV27 and TRBJ1-1, with 8 positions matching TRBD1. V trimming: 5 bases; J trimming: 6 bases; junction bases outside the gene matches: 14. The V gene's germline CDR1 is MNHEY and CDR2 SMNVEV (reference sequence). The CDR3 loop spans 16 amino acids. CDR3 residues: CASSRGQGWVWAEAFF. The CDR3 DNA sequence: TGTGCCAGCAGTCGTGGACAGGGTTGGGTCTGGGCTGAAGCTTTCTTT.

The rearrangement uses TRBV15 and TRBJ2-6; 12 bases map to TRBD1. This CDR3 has 18 amino acids. The V gene end was trimmed by 4 bases and the J gene end by 1 base; junction bases not matched to a gene: 5. The germline V gene has CDR1 LNHNV and CDR2 YYDKDF (reference sequence). CDR3 amino acids: CATSIGTGGGSGANVLTF. In DNA, the CDR3 is TGTGCCACCAGCATAGGGACAGGGGGCGGTTCTGGGGCCAACGTCCTGACTTTC.

The chain employs TRBV6-6 and TRBJ2-7, with 7 bases aligning to TRBD1. The CDR3 sequence is 13 residues long. V lost 5 bases and J lost 2; bases outside the gene matches: 3. Germline CDR1 and CDR2: MNHNY and SVGAGI (reference sequence). The CDR3 DNA reads as TGTGCCAGCAGTCCGGACAGGACCTACGAGCAGTACTTC. Protein: CASSPDRTYEQYF.

The chain is built from TRBV7-2 and TRBJ2-7, with D possibly matching TRBD1 (5 bases). This CDR3 comprises 15 residues. Per germline, CDR1 SGHTA and CDR2 FQGNSA. V lost 5 bases, J lost 2 bases, and 16 bases lay in between. The CDR3: CASSREGVKAYEQYF. CDR3 coding DNA: TGTGCCAGCAGCCGAGAAGGGGTGAAAGCCTACGAGCAGTACTTC.

The chain has TRBV19 and TRBJ2-3; D remains ambiguous. Per the germline V gene, CDR1 is LNHDA and CDR2 is SQIVND (reference sequence). The CDR3 length is 13 residues. Trimming shortened V by 1 base and J by 2 bases, and 4 bases separated the two germline ends. The CDR3 here is CASSIASTDTQYF. CDR3 nucleotide sequence: TGTGCCAGTAGTATAGCTTCCACAGATACGCAGTATTTT.

The chain carries TRBV7-2 and TRBJ2-5; 10 positions match TRBD1. J lost 4 bases, V lost 5 bases, and 7 bases had no gene match. The germline V gene has CDR1 SGHTA and CDR2 FQGNSA. This CDR3 is built from 15 residues. CDR3 in DNA: TGTGCCAGCAGCACCTTGACAGGGGGCATAGAGACCCAGTACTTC. As protein: CASSTLTGGIETQYF.

The chain combines TRBV10-1 with TRBJ2-3, with TRBD2 matching over 8 bases. CDR1 is WNHNN, CDR2 SYGVQD, per germline (reference sequence). The junction had 3 bases not matched to a gene; V was cut back by 4 bases and J by 6 bases. CDR3 length: 13 residues. The CDR3 coding sequence is TGCGCCAGCAGTGTTAGCGGGGCCGATACGCAGTATTTT. This codes for CASSVSGADTQYF.

The chain carries TRBV11-2 and TRBJ2-1, with a possible D match to TRBD1 (5 bases). Germline V lookup: CDR1 SGHAT, CDR2 FQNNGV. With 3 bases removed from V and 3 bases from J, the gap between germline ends came to 6 bases. CDR3 length: 13 residues. CDR3 residues: CASSLDNYNEQFF. The CDR3 coding sequence is TGTGCCAGCAGCTTGGACAACTACAATGAGCAGTTCTTC.

The rearrangement joins TRBV7-4 to TRBJ1-2; no clear D. The CDR3 runs 10 residues. V dropped 9 bases and J dropped 0 bases, with 2 bases sitting between them. Germline CDR1 SGHVT, CDR2 SQSDAQ. The CDR3 sequence is CARSNYGYTF. The CDR3 DNA is TGTGCCAGATCTAACTATGGCTACACCTTC.

This chain uses TRBV2 with TRBJ2-3; no firm D call. The germline V gene has CDR1 SNHLY and CDR2 FYNNEI. This CDR3 has 11 amino acids. V was pared by 6 bases and J by 4 bases, with 5 bases between. The CDR3 region is CASSAPDTQYF. CDR3 sequence (DNA): TGTGCCAGCAGCGCTCCAGATACGCAGTATTTT.

The CDR3 DNA reads as TGTGCCAGCAGCTTAGGTACAGCGAACGAGCAGTACTTC. Translating it yields CASSLGTANEQYF. The chain couples TRBV7-6 to TRBJ2-7; D unresolved. V lost 1 base and J lost 5, with 9 bases in between. CDR1 SGHVS and CDR2 FNYEAQ come from the germline V gene. CDR3 length: 13 amino acids.

This chain joins TRBV5-4 and TRBJ1-2; D gene unclear. Germline CDR1 SGHNT, CDR2 YYREEE (reference sequence). The CDR3 extends over 14 amino acids. V lost 0 bases to trimming and J lost 3 bases, with 9 bases between them. CDR3 coding DNA: TGTGCCAGCAGCTTGGCTCCCCACGACTATGGCTACACCTTC. This gives the protein CASSLAPHDYGYTF. The full variable domain, in which reference TRBV5-4 and TRBJ1-2 provide the parts outside the CDR3, is ETGVTQSPTHLIKTRGQQVTLRCSSQSGHNTVSWYQQALGQGPQFIFQYYREEENGRGNFPPRFSGLQFPNYSSELNVNALELDDSALYLCASSLAPHDYGYTFGSGTRLTVV.

The rearrangement joins TRBV4-1 to TRBJ1-5; D ambiguous. The CDR3 consists of 14 residues. The germline V gene has CDR1 MGHRA and CDR2 YSYEKL. Trimming stripped 4 bases from V and 1 base from J, with 8 bases between. The DNA for the CDR3 is TGCGCCAGCAGCCCCCCCGACAGCAATCAGCCCCAGCATTTT. Its translation is CASSPPDSNQPQHF.